Presented here are 20 T cell receptor beta chains from one specimen sequenced in a study of T cells in Graves' hyperthyroidism and ophthalmopathy. Amplification of TCR beta CDR3 regions used RNA as the template. The HTBI set primed first-round TCR CDR3 RT-PCR. TCRdb recomputed calls from the multiplex PCR reads with MiXCR, one row per CDR3 protein. The table lists some 550,000 distinct CDR3 sequences, more than 15% of them singletons. Sequenced input: blood. These receptors were collected from a woman in her 40s with Graves' ophthalmopathy.

This clonotype was observed at least ten times. V is TRBV2 and J is TRBJ1-1; D uncertain. CDR1 is SNHLY and CDR2 is FYNNEI in the germline V gene. The CDR3 has 14 residues. V was pared by 6 bases and J by 0 bases, with 11 bases between. CDR3 amino acids: CASRKTELNTEAFF. The CDR3 DNA is TGTGCCAGCAGGAAGACGGAGCTGAACACTGAAGCTTTCTTT.

This clonotype was counted only a few times. This chain connects TRBV11-2 to TRBJ2-5; 14 nucleotides align to TRBD2. The junction had 10 bases not matched to a gene; V was cut back by 6 bases and J by 1 base. Germline CDR1 is SGHAT and CDR2 is FQNNGV. The CDR3 runs to 18 residues. CDR3 nucleotides: TGTGCCAGCAGTCGAGGACTAGCGGGGGGTGAAGGCCAAGAGACCCAGTACTTC. Translated: CASSRGLAGGEGQETQYF.

This clonotype has ten or more counts. The V call is TRBV20-1, the J call TRBJ2-1, with D tentatively TRBD2 (5 bases). CDR1 and CDR2 (germline): DFQATT, SNEGSKA (reference sequence). The ends were cut back, 5 bases at V and 0 bases at J, with 14 bases in the middle. The CDR3 has 15 residues. CDR3 amino acids: CSAYPPRGSYNEQFF. Written as DNA, the CDR3 is TGCAGTGCTTACCCCCCCCGGGGCTCCTACAATGAGCAGTTCTTC.

This clonotype was seen a handful of times. In DNA, the CDR3 is TGTGCCAGCAGCTTAGCCCCGGAGGGCTTAGGCGAGCAGTACTTC. This translates into CASSLAPEGLGEQYF. The chain employs TRBV7-8 and TRBJ2-7, with TRBD2 as a possible D gene (6 bases). Germline V gene lookup returns CDR1 SGHVS and CDR2 FQNEAQ. The CDR3 runs 15 residues. The V end was cut by 0 bases, the J end by 6 bases, with 15 bases between.

The sample holds one count of this clonotype. Given a much more abundant clone one base away, this may be a read error. The rearrangement joins TRBV5-1 to TRBJ2-1; D is unresolved. CDR1 SGHRS and CDR2 YFSETQ come from the germline V gene. Trimming removed 1 base from V and 9 bases from J, with 8 bases in between. The CDR3 is made up of 12 amino acids. The CDR3 region is CASSLTVSEQFF. CDR3 sequence (DNA): TGCGCCAGCAGCTTGACAGTCAGTGAGCAGTTCTTC. Supplemented by reference TRBV5-1 and TRBJ2-1, the full variable domain reads KAGVTQTPRYLIKTRGQQVTLSCSPISGHRSVSWYQQTPGQGLQFLFEYFSETQRNKGNFPGRFSGRQFSNSRSEMNVSTLELGDSALYLCASSLTVSEQFFGPGTRLTVL.

As regards this clonotype: A much larger clone sits a single nucleotide away, making a read error possible. The genes are TRBV2 and TRBJ1-1; no clear D gene. V lost 3 bases, J lost 1 base, and 6 bases lay in between. The germline gives CDR1 SNHLY, CDR2 FYNNEI. The CDR3 length is 13 residues. CDR3: CASSDPRNTEAFF. DNA for the CDR3: TGTGCCAGCAGTGACCCGAGGAACACTGAAGCTTTCTTT.

This clonotype appeared many times. The chain uses TRBV11-2 and TRBJ2-1, with D perhaps TRBD2 (7 bases). Between the trimmed V and J ends, which lost 1 base and 7 bases, there was a span of 14 bases. The CDR3 length is 15 residues. CDR1 is SGHAT, CDR2 FQNNGV, per germline. CDR3: CASSLGGRGVNEQFF. The CDR3 nucleotides are TGTGCCAGCAGCTTAGGGGGGAGGGGGGTTAATGAGCAGTTCTTC. The full variable domain, in which reference TRBV11-2 and TRBJ2-1 provide the parts outside the CDR3, is EAGVAQSPRYKIIEKRQSVAFWCNPISGHATLYWYQQILGQGPKLLIQFQNNGVVDDSQLPKDRFSAERLKGVDSTLKIQPAKLEDSAVYLCASSLGGRGVNEQFFGPGTRLTVL.

The rearrangement uses TRBV4-1 and TRBJ2-5; D is unclear. In germline, CDR1 is MGHRA, CDR2 YSYEKL. V lost 0 bases, J lost 0 bases, and 8 bases lay in between. This CDR3 has 15 amino acids. The CDR3 DNA sequence: TGCGCCAGCAGCCAAGACGGCAGCAACCAAGAGACCCAGTACTTC. Protein sequence: CASSQDGSNQETQYF.

A word on this clonotype: A much larger clonotype is one base distant, so this may be a read error. The chain recombines TRBV7-2 with TRBJ1-1; TRBD1 might be the D (5 bases). CDR1 SGHTA and CDR2 FQGNSA come from the germline V gene. The V and J ends lost 4 bases and 11 bases respectively, with 23 bases between them. The CDR3 sequence is 15 residues long. This CDR3 reads CASSYPGTGMRSAFF. CDR3 coding DNA: TGTGCCAGCAGCTACCCCGGGACCGGCATGAGATCGGCTTTCTTT.

This clonotype was seen more than once but under ten times. The V call is TRBV28, the J call TRBJ2-1, with D hard to call. The CDR3 runs to 16 residues. V lost 2 bases and J lost 5, with 16 bases in between. Looked up from germline, CDR1 is MDHEN and CDR2 is SYDVKM. The CDR3 coding sequence is TGTGCCAGCAGTTTACTCTCGGACGGGCTAAACAATGAGCAGTTCTTC. It specifies CASSLLSDGLNNEQFF.

This clonotype was observed at least ten times. The chain couples TRBV3-1 to TRBJ1-5; TRBD1 matches 9 bases. The CDR3 loop spans 14 amino acids. V trimming: 3 bases; J trimming: 5 bases; junction bases outside the gene matches: 2. CDR1 LGHDT and CDR2 YNNKEL come from the germline V gene (reference sequence). CDR3 loop: CASSHGDRDQPQHF. The CDR3 DNA follows: TGTGCCAGCAGCCACGGGGACAGGGATCAGCCCCAGCATTTT.

The sample holds many counts of this clonotype. This chain links TRBV30 with TRBJ2-7, with 10 bases lining up with TRBD1. The CDR3 runs 14 residues. Looked up from germline, CDR1 is GTSNPN and CDR2 is SVGIG (reference sequence). V shed 0 bases and J 5 bases; nucleotides not matched to a gene: 4. The CDR3 region has the DNA TGTGCCTGGAGTGTACTGGGGACAGGGGACGAGCAGTACTTC. This sequence encodes CAWSVLGTGDEQYF.

This clonotype was counted many times. The rearrangement uses TRBV30 and TRBJ2-7; possible D gene TRBD2, 5 bases. Between the trimmed V and J ends, which lost 5 bases and 6 bases, there was a span of 11 bases. The germline CDR1 and CDR2 sequences are GTSNPN and SVGIG (reference sequence). CDR3 length equals 11 residues. For the CDR3, the DNA is TGTGCCTGGGCCAGTAGCGTCGAGCAGTACTTC. Amino acids: CAWASSVEQYF. The variable domain in full, with the rest retrieved from reference TRBV30 and TRBJ2-7, is SQTIHQWPATLVQPVGSPLSLECTVEGTSNPNLYWYRQAAGRGLQLLFYSVGIGQISSEVPQNLSASRPQDRQFILSSKKLLLSDSGFYLCAWASSVEQYFGPGTRLTVT.

This clonotype was detected ten times or more. J is TRBJ1-2 and V is TRBV10-2, with a weak D call TRBD1 (5 bases). Germline lookup yields CDR1 WSHSY and CDR2 SAAADI. The CDR3 extends over 14 amino acids. The V and J ends lost 4 bases and 5 bases respectively, with 14 bases between them. DNA of the CDR3: TGCGCCAGCAGTGCGGGGCCAGCTAGGTATGGCTACACCTTC. This gives the protein CASSAGPARYGYTF.

V gene TRBV10-3 combines with J gene TRBJ1-1; 9 bases align to TRBD1. Per the germline V gene, CDR1 is ENHRY and CDR2 is SYGVKD. This CDR3 region has 12 residues. The V and J ends lost 6 bases and 10 bases, in that order; junction bases with no gene match: 6. For the CDR3, the DNA is TGTGCCATCAGGGGGGACAGGGAGAGAGCTTTCTTT. Translated, it gives CAIRGDRERAFF.

This clonotype was seen ten or more times. An end of the junction does not agree with germline; a read error may underlie this. The chain employs TRBV28 and TRBJ1-1; no clear D. This CDR3 is built from 12 residues. Germline values: CDR1 MDHEN, CDR2 SYDVKM. CDR3 loop: CACRSVGPEAFF. Written as DNA, the CDR3 is TGTGCCTGCAGGTCGGTCGGTCCAGAAGCTTTCTTT.

This clonotype has just a few counts. CDR3 residues: CASRYGGGGPGELFF. The DNA of the CDR3 is TGTGCCAGCCGATATGGCGGAGGGGGACCCGGGGAGCTGTTTTTT. The chain carries TRBV6-1 and TRBJ2-2, with D perhaps TRBD1 or TRBD2 (6 bases each). V was clipped by 8 bases and J by 6 bases, with 19 bases between them. Germline CDR1 reads MNHNS; CDR2 reads SASEGT. The CDR3 runs to 15 residues.

To note about this clonotype: An end of the junction differs from the germline gene, which may be a read error. The V gene is TRBV5-1, the J gene TRBJ2-5; 13 bases are a match to TRBD2. CDR1 and CDR2 from the germline V gene are SGHRS and YFSETQ. This CDR3 region has 16 residues. The CDR3 coding sequence is TGTGCCAGCAGCTTGTATGGGACTAGCGGGGAAGAGACCCAGTACTTC. Its translation is CASSLYGTSGEETQYF. The full variable domain, rest sourced from reference TRBV5-1 and TRBJ2-5, is KAGVTQTPRYLIKTRGQQVTLSCSPISGHRSVSWYQQTPGQGLQFLFEYFSETQRNKGNFPGRFSGRQFSNSRSEMNVSTLELGDSALYLCASSLYGTSGEETQYFGPGTRLLVL.

This chain connects TRBV6-2 or TRBV6-3 to TRBJ2-1, with D perhaps TRBD1 (5 bases). The germline V gene encodes CDR1 MNHEY and CDR2 SVGEGT. This CDR3 region has 16 residues. V lost 5 bases and J 1 base, leaving 15 bases between the germline ends. The CDR3 DNA sequence: TGTGCCAGCAGTGCCAGGGCCTCAAAGTCCTACAATGAGCAGTTCTTC. Its protein product is CASSARASKSYNEQFF.

This clonotype was seen only once. The chain links TRBV18 to TRBJ2-3; 9 nucleotides line up with TRBD2. Per the germline V gene, CDR1 is KGHSH and CDR2 is LQKENI. Unmatched junction bases numbered 13, after V lost 3 bases and J lost 6 bases. This CDR3 has 17 amino acids. The CDR3, as DNA: TGTGCCAGCTCACCGCGCGCAGCGGGCGGGGGGGCCGATACGCAGTATTTT. It yields the protein CASSPRAAGGGADTQYF.